The 17 T cell receptor beta chains in this list originate from one sample, sequenced in a study of T cells after yellow fever vaccination. TCRdb reprocessed the 5' RACE reads via MiXCR and lists one record per CDR3 protein. The sample has just under 600,000 distinct CDR3 sequences; about 13% are singletons. Source: PBMCs, taken on the day of the yellow fever booster vaccination. Every receptor here comes from a man younger than 40 who received the YFV17D yellow fever vaccine.

This clonotype was seen more than once but under ten times. V gene TRBV20-1 combines with J gene TRBJ2-3, with a possible D match to TRBD2 (5 bases). The germline V gene encodes CDR1 DFQATT and CDR2 SNEGSKA (reference sequence). Trimming pared 1 base from V and 0 bases from J, leaving 14 bases between. This CDR3 has 16 amino acids. CDR3 bases: TGCAGTGCTAGAGGCCTCCTAGCAGCTAGCACAGATACGCAGTATTTT. The encoded protein is CSARGLLAASTDTQYF.

This chain links TRBV19 with TRBJ1-4; TRBD1 matches at 7 bases. Per the germline V gene, CDR1 is LNHDA and CDR2 is SQIVND (reference sequence). The CDR3 extends over 14 amino acids. V gave up 7 bases and J gave up 7 bases; unmatched junction bases: 9. The CDR3: CASTPGGALEKLFF. As DNA, the CDR3 is TGTGCCAGTACCCCAGGGGGAGCCCTTGAAAAACTGTTTTTT. The full variable domain, rest sourced from reference TRBV19 and TRBJ1-4, is DGGITQSPKYLFRKEGQNVTLSCEQNLNHDAMYWYRQDPGQGLRLIYYSQIVNDFQKGDIAEGYSVSREKKESFPLTVTSAQKNPTAFYLCASTPGGALEKLFFGSGTQLSVL.

This clonotype was observed many times. The rearrangement joins TRBV12-3 or TRBV12-4 to TRBJ1-2; D ambiguous. CDR3 length: 11 amino acids. Trimming left V 5 bases short and J 8 bases short, with 9 bases between. CDR3 sequence (DNA): TGTGCCAGCAGTCGCGGTGGCGGCTACACCTTC. This encodes CASSRGGGYTF.

This clonotype was seen a few times. This chain uses TRBV6-1 with TRBJ1-5; 8 bases are shared with TRBD1. Germline CDR1 and CDR2: MNHNS and SASEGT. The CDR3 sequence is 16 residues long. V gave up 5 bases and J gave up 7 bases; unmatched junction bases: 13. The CDR3 DNA reads as TGTGCCAGCAGTCCTCCCGGGACAGGTGCGTTGCAGCCCCAGCATTTT. This codes for CASSPPGTGALQPQHF.

This chain joins TRBV5-1 and TRBJ2-2, with D uncertain. The CDR3 runs 13 residues. The V gene's germline CDR1 is SGHRS and CDR2 YFSETQ. Trimming took 6 bases from V and 3 from J, leaving 9 bases between them. The CDR3 bases are TGCGCCAGCAAAGAGCAGGACACCGGGGAGCTGTTTTTT. Translation: CASKEQDTGELFF.

This rearrangement joins TRBV6-2 or TRBV6-3 to TRBJ1-5; no firm D call. CDR3 length equals 13 residues. V dropped 2 bases and J dropped 7 bases, with 9 bases sitting between them. CDR1 MNHEY and CDR2 SVGEGT come from the germline V gene. The CDR3 DNA reads TGTGCCAGCAGTTACAGGGAGCGCCAGCCCCAGCATTTT. Translated, it gives CASSYRERQPQHF.

This clonotype showed up just a few times. The CDR3 region is CASSLSNPGRETQYF. CDR3 DNA: TGCGCCAGCAGCTTGTCAAATCCTGGTCGGGAGACCCAGTACTTC. V gene TRBV5-1 combines with J gene TRBJ2-5; D is uncertain. The CDR3 has 15 amino acids. The ends were cut back, 1 base at V and 5 bases at J, with 15 bases in the middle. Germline lookup yields CDR1 SGHRS and CDR2 YFSETQ. The full variable domain, its missing parts supplied by reference TRBV5-1 and TRBJ2-5, is KAGVTQTPRYLIKTRGQQVTLSCSPISGHRSVSWYQQTPGQGLQFLFEYFSETQRNKGNFPGRFSGRQFSNSRSEMNVSTLELGDSALYLCASSLSNPGRETQYFGPGTRLLVL.

V gene TRBV7-2 combines with J gene TRBJ1-1; D call uncertain. Trimming removed 0 bases from V and 6 bases from J, with 14 bases in between. The V gene's germline CDR1 is SGHTA and CDR2 FQGNSA. This CDR3 is 15 amino acids long. As DNA, the CDR3 is TGTGCCAGCAGCTTAGCCTGGGGTAGATGGGCTGAAGCTTTCTTT. Protein: CASSLAWGRWAEAFF.

There are a few counts of this clonotype. The chain employs TRBV20-1 and TRBJ2-5; no firm D call. CDR1 DFQATT and CDR2 SNEGSKA come from the germline V gene (reference sequence). The ends were cut back, 2 bases at V and 2 bases at J, with 12 bases in the middle. There are 14 residues in the CDR3. The CDR3 loop is CSARTGLLQETQYF. CDR3 DNA sequence: TGCAGTGCTAGAACCGGATTATTGCAAGAGACCCAGTACTTC.

The CDR3 DNA is TGTGCCAGCACGGGCGGCAGGGCAGATGGGCGCAATATGAACACTGAAGCTTTCTTT. Residues: CASTGGRADGRNMNTEAFF. The rearrangement uses TRBV6-2 or TRBV6-3 and TRBJ1-1; perhaps TRBD1 as D (5 bases). This CDR3 region has 19 residues. Trimming took off 7 bases at V and 0 bases at J, with 27 bases between the two ends. Germline V gene sequence: CDR1 MNHEY, CDR2 SVGEGT.

V gene TRBV10-3 combines with J gene TRBJ2-1, with 8 bases identical to TRBD2. V was clipped by 4 bases and J by 10 bases; unmatched bases: 3. CDR1 and CDR2 from the germline V gene are ENHRY and SYGVKD. There are 12 residues in the CDR3. The CDR3 DNA reads as TGTGCCATCAGTGTTAGCGGGGACGAGCAGTTCTTC. Protein: CAISVSGDEQFF.

This clonotype came up once. The chain has TRBV20-1 and TRBJ2-7; the D gene is possibly TRBD2 (5 bases). The V end was cut by 1 base, the J end by 5 bases, with 12 bases between. The CDR3 runs to 13 residues. The germline V gene has CDR1 DFQATT and CDR2 SNEGSKA (reference sequence). CDR3 region: CSARGLAFHEQYF. The CDR3, as DNA: TGCAGTGCTAGAGGCCTAGCCTTCCACGAGCAGTACTTC.

The sample holds one count of this clonotype. This chain uses TRBV6-2 or TRBV6-3 with TRBJ2-6; unclear D gene. Trimming took 5 bases from V and 5 from J, leaving 13 bases between them. CDR1 MNHEY and CDR2 SVGEGT come from the germline V gene. This CDR3 contains 15 residues. The CDR3 region is CASSHPLSRANVLTF. As DNA, the CDR3 is TGTGCCAGCAGTCATCCTCTCTCGAGGGCCAACGTCCTGACTTTC.

This clonotype was counted between two and nine times. The chain couples TRBV7-8 to TRBJ2-2; tentative D call: TRBD2 (7 bases). The germline gives CDR1 SGHVS, CDR2 FQNEAQ. Deletions cut 5 bases from V and 5 bases from J, with 24 bases between. The CDR3 loop spans 18 amino acids. CDR3 DNA: TGTGCCAGCAGCCTATCCGTGAGGGAGGGGGTGCGGACCGGGGAGCTGTTTTTT. Protein: CASSLSVREGVRTGELFF. Supplemented by reference TRBV7-8 and TRBJ2-2, the full variable domain reads GAGVSQSPRYKVAKRGQDVALRCDPISGHVSLFWYQQALGQGPEFLTYFQNEAQLDKSGLPSDRFFAERPEGSVSTLKIQRTQQEDSAVYLCASSLSVREGVRTGELFFGEGSRLTVL.

This clonotype was counted at least ten times. The rearrangement uses TRBV29-1 and TRBJ2-7; 12 bases agree with TRBD1. Germline CDR1 reads SQVTM; CDR2 reads ANQGSEA. The CDR3 sequence is 12 residues long. J was trimmed by 6 bases and V by 6 bases; bases with no gene match: 3. CDR3 loop: CSVGQGAGEQYF. The CDR3 coding sequence is TGCAGCGTGGGACAGGGGGCGGGCGAGCAGTACTTC.

This clonotype was counted at least ten times. The chain uses TRBV20-1 and TRBJ2-4, with 7 nucleotides matching TRBD2. The germline CDR1 and CDR2 sequences are DFQATT and SNEGSKA (reference sequence). CDR3 length: 13 residues. V shed 4 bases and J 6 bases; nucleotides not matched to a gene: 6. CDR3 in amino acids: CSATGGSGNIQYF. The CDR3 DNA sequence: TGCAGTGCTACTGGCGGGAGCGGAAACATTCAGTACTTC.

There are a few counts of this clonotype. The rearrangement links TRBV7-2 to TRBJ2-3; maybe TRBD1 (6 bases). The CDR3 runs to 15 residues. Germline lookup yields CDR1 SGHTA and CDR2 FQGNSA. The germline V and J ends were trimmed by 6 bases and 6 bases, with 19 bases remaining between them. DNA of the CDR3: TGTGCCAGCAGGTCCTCCCGCTATCAGGGGGATACGCAGTATTTT. Amino acid sequence: CASRSSRYQGDTQYF.